This TCR beta chain is drawn from a study of blood T cell repertoires in COVID-19. The overall study: Samples taken during acute and convalescent COVID-19 were collected in the United States, Italy and Spain.

As handled by the study authors: The authors estimated nucleated cell counts from reference gene primer amplification. Assay: immunoSEQ multiplex PCR; the TCRdb copy retains only in-frame clones and omits some. V and J calls and clone size come straight from that table; D and trimming were deduced from the DNA. The sample yields 13,000 to 15,000 clones, 85% to 90% seen once. Sequences were obtained from peripheral blood. The origin of this receptor is a human donor in a cohort sampled during active COVID-19.

The CDR3 DNA follows: TGTGCCAGTAACGTACCGGGACAGGGTATCAATCAGCCCCAGCATTTT. Translation gives CASNVPGQGINQPQHF. The J gene is TRBJ1-5, the V gene TRBV19, with 9 bases matching TRBD1. The germline CDR1 and CDR2 sequences are LNHDA and SQIVND (reference sequence). With V trimmed by 7 bases and J by 3 bases, 10 bases remained unmatched. The CDR3 length is 16 residues. Drawing the rest from reference TRBV19 and TRBJ1-5, the complete variable domain is DGGITQSPKYLFRKEGQNVTLSCEQNLNHDAMYWYRQDPGQGLRLIYYSQIVNDFQKGDIAEGYSVSREKKESFPLTVTSAQKNPTAFYLCASNVPGQGINQPQHFGDGTRLSIL.